One sample yielded the 24 T cell receptor beta chains listed below, sequenced in a study of T cells in localized non-small cell lung cancer (dated by TCRdb to about 2020). Receptor libraries were prepared by the immunoSEQ multiplex PCR assay. What TCRdb holds here is the immuneACCESS table cut down to in-frame rearrangements. Part of the clones is not present; checked against another copy, under half of the missing clones reflect an unresolved V gene, and the others are unexplained. In all, the sample holds roughly 76,000 clones, and 80% of those were seen once. 15% to 20% of the sample lies in the top ten. Sequenced here: PBMCs, sampled before any cancer treatment. These receptors originate from a man aged 40 to 69 with stage II squamous cell lung carcinoma.

This sequence joins TRBV2 and TRBJ1-2, with a tentative D call TRBD1 (5 bases). Trimming removed 4 bases from V and 7 bases from J, with 10 bases in between. The CDR3 consists of 12 residues. CDR1 and CDR2 from the germline V gene are SNHLY and FYNNEI. The CDR3 sequence is CASSAARAGYTF. DNA of the CDR3: TGTGCCAGCAGTGCGGCCAGGGCTGGCTACACCTTC.

The chain employs TRBV5-8 and TRBJ1-1; D is possibly TRBD1 (5 bases). This CDR3 spans 16 amino acids. Germline values: CDR1 SGHTS, CDR2 YDEGEE. With 0 bases removed from V and 7 bases from J, the gap between germline ends came to 19 bases. The CDR3 region is CASSLVAGRVDREAFF. CDR3 in DNA: TGTGCCAGCAGCTTGGTGGCAGGGAGAGTAGATCGTGAAGCTTTCTTT.

V and J are TRBV6-1 and TRBJ1-5; the D is unclear. The germline V gene has CDR1 MNHNS and CDR2 SASEGT. Trimming cost V 6 bases and J 11 bases, with 23 bases left between them. CDR3 length equals 15 residues. CDR3 loop: CASSAMSGRGPAQHF. The CDR3 nucleotides read TGTGCCAGCAGCGCGATGTCAGGCCGAGGCCCGGCCCAGCATTTT.

The gene calls are TRBV27 and TRBJ1-1, with TRBD1 as a possible D gene (5 bases). The V end lost 2 bases, the J end lost 4 bases, and 11 bases lay between the germline ends. CDR1 MNHEY and CDR2 SMNVEV come from the germline V gene (reference sequence). CDR3 size: 14 residues. The CDR3 DNA follows: TGTGCCAGCAGTTTAGGAGGGGCAGGCACTGAAGCTTTCTTT. Translation: CASSLGGAGTEAFF.

This sequence joins TRBV27 and TRBJ2-7; 7 nucleotides line up with TRBD1. This CDR3 is built from 13 residues. Trimming at V came to 5 bases and at J to 5 bases, leaving 6 bases not matched to a gene. Germline V gene lookup returns CDR1 MNHEY and CDR2 SMNVEV (reference sequence). CDR3 sequence reads: CASSPTGVHEQYF. CDR3 in DNA: TGTGCCAGCAGTCCAACAGGGGTTCACGAGCAGTACTTC.

This rearrangement joins TRBV6-6 to TRBJ2-2; 10 bases align to TRBD1. Germline V gene lookup returns CDR1 MNHNY and CDR2 SVGAGI (reference sequence). Trimming at V came to 5 bases and at J to 5 bases, leaving 5 bases not matched to a gene. The length of the CDR3 is 15 residues. In nucleotides, the CDR3 is TGTGCCAGCAGTGCCGACAGGGGGCGGACCGGGGAGCTGTTTTTT. Amino acids: CASSADRGRTGELFF.

CDR3 DNA sequence: TGTGCCAGCAGCTCCCCGGGACAGGTCCCTTCACCCCTCCACTTT. It codes for CASSSPGQVPSPLHF. This chain joins TRBV5-5 and TRBJ1-6; 8 bases agree with TRBD1. This CDR3 is 15 amino acids long. V lost 3 bases and J lost 9; bases outside the gene matches: 8. Germline V gene sequence: CDR1 SGHKS, CDR2 YYEKEE (reference sequence).

This chain links TRBV15 with TRBJ1-6; D not resolved. V was clipped by 0 bases and J by 7 bases, with 10 bases between them. The CDR3 consists of 15 residues. Germline CDR1 and CDR2: LNHNV and YYDKDF (reference sequence). CDR3 in amino acids: CATSRDRTGNSPLHF. The CDR3 DNA reads TGTGCCACCAGCAGAGATAGGACGGGAAATTCACCCCTCCACTTT.

The CDR3 coding sequence is TGCAGCGTTGAAGCTTACAGGGGTGAGGGTGAGCAGTTCTTC. Its protein product is CSVEAYRGEGEQFF. The V and J genes are TRBV29-1 and TRBJ2-1; 7 bases line up with TRBD1. The CDR3 extends over 14 amino acids. V lost 1 base to trimming and J lost 9 bases; unmatched junction nucleotides: 9. Looked up from germline, CDR1 is SQVTM and CDR2 is ANQGSEA.

The V gene is TRBV11-2, the J gene TRBJ2-5; 10 bases match TRBD1. This CDR3 spans 16 amino acids. The trim removed 5 bases at V and 4 bases at J, leaving 10 bases unmatched. The germline gives CDR1 SGHAT, CDR2 FQNNGV. The CDR3: CASSGEDRGRGETQYF. The CDR3 region has the DNA TGTGCCAGCAGCGGGGAGGACAGGGGGAGAGGAGAGACCCAGTACTTC.

The gene calls are TRBV27 and TRBJ2-2, with 7 bases identical to TRBD1. CDR1 MNHEY and CDR2 SMNVEV come from the germline V gene (reference sequence). The V gene end was trimmed by 5 bases and the J gene end by 3 bases; junction bases not matched to a gene: 12. The CDR3 totals 17 residues. This CDR3 is CASSPPAHRGYTGELFF. The DNA for the CDR3 is TGTGCCAGCAGTCCCCCGGCCCACAGGGGCTACACCGGGGAGCTGTTTTTT.

The V call is TRBV5-1, the J call TRBJ2-1; TRBD2 matches 9 bases. V lost 0 bases, J lost 4 bases, and 2 bases stayed unmatched. Germline V gene sequence: CDR1 SGHRS, CDR2 YFSETQ. The CDR3 consists of 15 residues. The CDR3 sequence is CASSLGGREYNEQFF. The CDR3 DNA sequence: TGCGCCAGCAGCTTGGGCGGGAGGGAATACAATGAGCAGTTCTTC.

The gene calls are TRBV29-1 and TRBJ2-7; perhaps D is TRBD1 or TRBD2 (6 bases each). The CDR3 sequence is 14 residues long. V shed 4 bases and J shed 0 bases, with 13 bases lying between them. Germline V gene sequence: CDR1 SQVTM, CDR2 ANQGSEA. This CDR3 reads CSVAPGGNSYEQYF. As DNA, the CDR3 is TGCAGCGTTGCACCCGGGGGCAACTCCTACGAGCAGTACTTC.

The V gene is TRBV19, the J gene TRBJ2-5; 7 positions agree with TRBD1. The germline CDR1 and CDR2 sequences are LNHDA and SQIVND (reference sequence). Germline trimming cut 5 bases from V and 1 base from J; bases unmatched to any gene: 4. CDR3 size: 14 residues. The CDR3: CASSFGTAQETQYF. The DNA for the CDR3 is TGTGCCAGTAGTTTCGGGACAGCCCAAGAGACCCAGTACTTC.

Note on this clone: This may be a read error: a much more frequent sequence differs by one nucleotide. Other DNA sequences in this sample translate to the same CDR3. The chain carries TRBV7-9 and TRBJ1-1; D is undetermined. Between the trimmed V and J ends, which lost 5 bases and 1 base, there was a span of 8 bases. The length of the CDR3 is 13 residues. Per the germline V gene, CDR1 is SEHNR and CDR2 is FQNEAQ (reference sequence). CDR3 coding DNA: TGTGCCAGCAGCCCCCCTGGGAACACTGAAGCTTTCTTT. Protein sequence: CASSPPGNTEAFF. Variable domain in full (rest from reference TRBV7-9 and TRBJ1-1): DTGVSQNPRHKITKRGQNVTFRCDPISEHNRLYWYRQTLGQGPEFLTYFQNEAQLEKSRLLSDRFSAERPKGSFSTLEIQRTEQGDSAMYLCASSPPGNTEAFFGQGTRLTVV.

The chain employs TRBV15 and TRBJ2-7; 7 nucleotides line up with TRBD2. V lost 1 base, J lost 6 bases, and 3 bases stayed unmatched. CDR1 and CDR2 (germline): LNHNV, YYDKDF (reference sequence). CDR3 length: 13 amino acids. The CDR3 nucleotides read TGTGCCACCAGCAGAGGCGGGAGTCTCGAGCAGTACTTC. Its translation is CATSRGGSLEQYF.

The rearrangement uses TRBV6-5 and TRBJ1-5; D ambiguous. The CDR3 totals 15 residues. Germline assignment: CDR1 MNHEY and CDR2 SVGAGI. The V end was cut by 6 bases, the J end by 0 bases, with 12 bases between. The CDR3 protein is CASSPWSDSNQPQHF. In DNA form, the CDR3 reads TGTGCCAGCAGCCCCTGGAGCGATAGCAATCAGCCCCAGCATTTT.

The chain recombines TRBV7-6 with TRBJ2-7; D may be TRBD1 (6 bases). V was shortened by 1 base and J by 6 bases, with 10 bases between the two germline ends. The length of the CDR3 is 13 residues. Per the germline V gene, CDR1 is SGHVS and CDR2 is FNYEAQ. The CDR3 DNA follows: TGTGCCAGCAGCTTAGTGGGGACATCCGAGCAGTACTTC. Its translation: CASSLVGTSEQYF. The variable domain in full, with the rest retrieved from reference TRBV7-6 and TRBJ2-7, is GAGVSQSPRYKVTKRGQDVALRCDPISGHVSLYWYRQALGQGPEFLTYFNYEAQQDKSGLPNDRFSAERPEGSISTLTIQRTEQRDSAMYRCASSLVGTSEQYFGPGTRLTVT.

This clone was found once. The chain combines TRBV18 with TRBJ1-3; D remains unclear. Germline CDR1 is KGHSH and CDR2 is LQKENI. Trimming stripped 1 base from V and 3 bases from J, with 1 base between. The CDR3 has 12 residues. DNA for the CDR3: TGTGCCAGCTCACCACTTGGAAACACCATATATTTT. Translation: CASSPLGNTIYF.

This clone has a handful of counts. This chain links TRBV7-3 with TRBJ2-2, with no clear D. The CDR3 runs to 14 residues. Germline values: CDR1 SGHTA, CDR2 FQGTGA. V shed 5 bases and J shed 1 base, with 8 bases lying between them. The CDR3 sequence: CASSLTQNTGELFF. The CDR3 nucleotides read TGTGCCAGCAGCCTGACTCAGAACACCGGGGAGCTGTTTTTT.

The chain combines TRBV5-1 with TRBJ1-6; perhaps TRBD1 as D (6 bases). This CDR3 is built from 14 residues. V was clipped by 6 bases and J by 5 bases, with 12 bases between them. Per germline, CDR1 SGHRS and CDR2 YFSETQ. This chain's CDR3 is CASTSGGHNSPLHF. DNA for the CDR3: TGCGCCAGCACCTCGGGGGGGCATAATTCACCCCTCCACTTT.

The V and J genes are TRBV21-1 and TRBJ2-7; TRBD2 was called by the table and not checked on the DNA. TRBV21-1 is a recognized pseudogene. There are 17 residues in the CDR3. CDR3 in amino acids: CASSNTDLATLHYEQYF. The CDR3 DNA is TGTGCCAGCAGCAATACAGACCTAGCGACTCTCCACTACGAGCAGTACTTC.

The chain is built from TRBV4-1 and TRBJ1-3; the D is unclear. The CDR3 has 15 amino acids. Trimming took off 1 base at V and 1 base at J, with 8 bases between the two ends. CDR1 and CDR2 (germline): MGHRA, YSYEKL. Here the CDR3 reads CASSQGRASGNTIYF. Here the CDR3 DNA reads TGCGCCAGCAGCCAAGGCCGTGCTTCTGGAAACACCATATATTTT.

The chain combines TRBV7-2 with TRBJ1-2; no firm D call. The V end was cut by 6 bases, the J end by 2 bases, with 7 bases between. CDR1 is SGHTA and CDR2 is FQGNSA in the germline V gene. The CDR3 contains 12 residues. CDR3 protein: CASRVGNYGYTF. For the CDR3, the DNA is TGTGCCAGCAGAGTGGGCAACTATGGCTACACCTTC.